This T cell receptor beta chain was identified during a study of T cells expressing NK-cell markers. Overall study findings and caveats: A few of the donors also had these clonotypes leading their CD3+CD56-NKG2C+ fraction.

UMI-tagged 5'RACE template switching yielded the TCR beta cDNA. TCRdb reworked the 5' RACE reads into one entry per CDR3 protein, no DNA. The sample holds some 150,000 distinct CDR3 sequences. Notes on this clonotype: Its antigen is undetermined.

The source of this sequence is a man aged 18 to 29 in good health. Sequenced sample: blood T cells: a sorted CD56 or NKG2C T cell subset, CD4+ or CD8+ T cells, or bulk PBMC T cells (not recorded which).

This CDR3 reads CASRTSPLKVSYNEQFF. The rearrangement uses TRBV5-4 and TRBJ2-1; TCRdb proposes TRBD1, but this gene call is untestable without DNA. The CDR3 is 17 amino acids. Germline CDR1 is SGHNT and CDR2 is YYREEE (reference sequence).